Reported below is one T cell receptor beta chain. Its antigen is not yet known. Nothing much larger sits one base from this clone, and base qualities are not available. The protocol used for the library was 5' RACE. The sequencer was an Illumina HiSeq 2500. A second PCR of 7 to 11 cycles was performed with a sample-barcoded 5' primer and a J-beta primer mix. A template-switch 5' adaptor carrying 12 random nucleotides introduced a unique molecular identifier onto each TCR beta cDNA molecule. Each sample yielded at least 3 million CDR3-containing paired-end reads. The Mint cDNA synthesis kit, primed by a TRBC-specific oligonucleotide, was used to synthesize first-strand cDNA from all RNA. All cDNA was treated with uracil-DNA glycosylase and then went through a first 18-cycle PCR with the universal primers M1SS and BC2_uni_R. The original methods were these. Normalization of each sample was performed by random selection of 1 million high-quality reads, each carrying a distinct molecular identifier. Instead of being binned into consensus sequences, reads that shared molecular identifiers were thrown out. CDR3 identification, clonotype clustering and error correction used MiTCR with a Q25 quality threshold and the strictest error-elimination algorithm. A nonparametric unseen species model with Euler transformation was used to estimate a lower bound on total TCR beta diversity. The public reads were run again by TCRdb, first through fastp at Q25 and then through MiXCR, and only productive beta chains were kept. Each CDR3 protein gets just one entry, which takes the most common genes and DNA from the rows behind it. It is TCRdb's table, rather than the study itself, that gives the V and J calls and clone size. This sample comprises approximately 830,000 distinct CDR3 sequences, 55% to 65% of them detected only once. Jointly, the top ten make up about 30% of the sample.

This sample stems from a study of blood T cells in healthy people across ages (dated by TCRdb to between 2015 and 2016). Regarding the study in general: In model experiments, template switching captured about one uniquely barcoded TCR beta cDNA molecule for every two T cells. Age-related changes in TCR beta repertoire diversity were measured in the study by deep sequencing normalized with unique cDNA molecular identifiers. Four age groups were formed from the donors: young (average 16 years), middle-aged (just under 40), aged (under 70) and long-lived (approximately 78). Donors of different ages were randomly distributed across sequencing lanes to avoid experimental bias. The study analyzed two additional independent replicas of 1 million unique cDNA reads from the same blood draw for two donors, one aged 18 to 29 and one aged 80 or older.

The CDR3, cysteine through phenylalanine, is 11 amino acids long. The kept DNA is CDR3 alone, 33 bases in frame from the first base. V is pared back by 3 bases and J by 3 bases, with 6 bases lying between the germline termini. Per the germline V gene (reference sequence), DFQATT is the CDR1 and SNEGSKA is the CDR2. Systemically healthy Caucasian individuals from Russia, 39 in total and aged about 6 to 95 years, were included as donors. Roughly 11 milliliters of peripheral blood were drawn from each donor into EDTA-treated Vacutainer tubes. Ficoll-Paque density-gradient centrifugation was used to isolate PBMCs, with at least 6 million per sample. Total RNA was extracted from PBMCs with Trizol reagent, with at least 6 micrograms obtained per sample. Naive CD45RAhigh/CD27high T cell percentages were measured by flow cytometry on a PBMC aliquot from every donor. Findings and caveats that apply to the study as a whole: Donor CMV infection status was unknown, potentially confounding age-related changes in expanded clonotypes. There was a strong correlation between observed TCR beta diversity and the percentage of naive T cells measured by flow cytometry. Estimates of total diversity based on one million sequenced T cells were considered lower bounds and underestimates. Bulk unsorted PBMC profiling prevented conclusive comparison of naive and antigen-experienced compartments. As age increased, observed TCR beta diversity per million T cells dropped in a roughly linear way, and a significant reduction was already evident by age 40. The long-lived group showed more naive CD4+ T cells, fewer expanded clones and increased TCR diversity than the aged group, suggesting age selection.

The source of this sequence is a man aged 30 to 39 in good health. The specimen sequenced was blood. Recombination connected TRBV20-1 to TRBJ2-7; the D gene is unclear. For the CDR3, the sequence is CSARQLYEQYF. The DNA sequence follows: TGCAGTGCTAGGCAGCTCTACGAGCAGTACTTC.